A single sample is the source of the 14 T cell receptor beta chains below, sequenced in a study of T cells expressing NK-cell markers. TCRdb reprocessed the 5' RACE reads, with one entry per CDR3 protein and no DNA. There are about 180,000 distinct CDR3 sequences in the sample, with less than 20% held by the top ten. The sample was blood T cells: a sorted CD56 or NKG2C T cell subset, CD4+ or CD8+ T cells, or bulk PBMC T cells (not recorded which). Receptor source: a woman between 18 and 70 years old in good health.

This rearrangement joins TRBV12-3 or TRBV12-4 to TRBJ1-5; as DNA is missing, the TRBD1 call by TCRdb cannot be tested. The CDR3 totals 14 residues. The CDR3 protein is CASSADSSNQPQHF.

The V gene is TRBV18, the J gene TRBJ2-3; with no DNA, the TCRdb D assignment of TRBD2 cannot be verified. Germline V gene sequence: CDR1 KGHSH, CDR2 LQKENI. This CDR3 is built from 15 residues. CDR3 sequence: CASSPRSIPVHTQYF.

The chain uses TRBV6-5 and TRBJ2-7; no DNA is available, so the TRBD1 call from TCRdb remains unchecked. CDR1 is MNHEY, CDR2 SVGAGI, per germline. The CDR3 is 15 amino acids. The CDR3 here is CASSYSYRGSYEQYF.

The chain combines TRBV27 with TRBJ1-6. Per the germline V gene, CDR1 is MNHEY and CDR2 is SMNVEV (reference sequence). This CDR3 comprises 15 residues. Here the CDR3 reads CASNRDGSYNSPLHF.

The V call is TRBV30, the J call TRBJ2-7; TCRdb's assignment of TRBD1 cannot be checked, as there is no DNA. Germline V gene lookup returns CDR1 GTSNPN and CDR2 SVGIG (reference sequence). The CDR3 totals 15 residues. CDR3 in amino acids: CAWGHMGRVGYEQYF.

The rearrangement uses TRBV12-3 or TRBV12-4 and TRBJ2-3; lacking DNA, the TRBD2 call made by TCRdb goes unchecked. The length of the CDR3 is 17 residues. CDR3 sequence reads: CASSLARTSGRTDTQYF.

The CDR3 loop reads CASSFGGSDTEAFF. The V call is TRBV5-1, the J call TRBJ1-1. Germline CDR1 SGHRS, CDR2 YFSETQ. The length of the CDR3 is 14 residues.

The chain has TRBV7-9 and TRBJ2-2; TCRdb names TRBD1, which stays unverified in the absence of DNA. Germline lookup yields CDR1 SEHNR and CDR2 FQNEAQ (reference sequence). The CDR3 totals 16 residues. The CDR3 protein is CASSLVKTGDTGELFF.

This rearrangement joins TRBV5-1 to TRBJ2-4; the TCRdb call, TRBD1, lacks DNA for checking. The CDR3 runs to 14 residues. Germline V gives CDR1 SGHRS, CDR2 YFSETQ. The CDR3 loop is CASRARTDKNIQYF. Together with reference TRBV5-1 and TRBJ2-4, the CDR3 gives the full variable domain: KAGVTQTPRYLIKTRGQQVTLSCSPISGHRSVSWYQQTPGQGLQFLFEYFSETQRNKGNFPGRFSGRQFSNSRSEMNVSTLELGDSALYLCASRARTDKNIQYFGAGTRLSVL.

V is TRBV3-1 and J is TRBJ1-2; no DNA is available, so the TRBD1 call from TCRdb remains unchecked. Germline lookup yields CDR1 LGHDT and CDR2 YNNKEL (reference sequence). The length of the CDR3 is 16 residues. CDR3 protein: CASSQDALQGNYGYTF.

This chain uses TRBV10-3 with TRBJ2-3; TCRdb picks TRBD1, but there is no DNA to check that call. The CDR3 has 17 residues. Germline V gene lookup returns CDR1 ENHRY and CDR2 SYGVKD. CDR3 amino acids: CAISESGAGGLADTQYF.

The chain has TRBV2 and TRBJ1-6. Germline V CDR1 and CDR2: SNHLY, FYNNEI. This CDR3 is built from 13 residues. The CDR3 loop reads CASTRGMGSPLHF. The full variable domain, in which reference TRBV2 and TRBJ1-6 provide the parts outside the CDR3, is EPEVTQTPSHQVTQMGQEVILRCVPISNHLYFYWYRQILGQKVEFLVSFYNNEISEKSEIFDDQFSVERPDGSNFTLKIRSTKLEDSAMYFCASTRGMGSPLHFGNGTRLTVT.

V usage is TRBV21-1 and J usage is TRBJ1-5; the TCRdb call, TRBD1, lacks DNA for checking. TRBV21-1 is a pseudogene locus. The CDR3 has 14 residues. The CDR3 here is CASIIRTANQPQHF.

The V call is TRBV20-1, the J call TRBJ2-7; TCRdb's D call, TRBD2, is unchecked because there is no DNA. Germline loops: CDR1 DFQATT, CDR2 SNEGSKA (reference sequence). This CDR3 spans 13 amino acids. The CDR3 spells CSAITRGGYEQYF.